Here is one TCR beta chain with its context. Its target is not known. This sample stems from a study of beta chain features in type 1 diabetes. On the study more broadly: Sorted cells, approximately 110 million in number, were examined across all samples.

The CDR3 contains 15 residues. Trimming pared 3 bases from V and 8 bases from J, leaving 19 bases between. CDR1 is SGHTA and CDR2 is FQGNSA in the germline V gene. The investigators reverse transcribed all of the isolated RNA, so they sequenced expressed TCRB transcripts. The method was immunoSEQ multiplex PCR; TCRdb's version includes in-frame clones alone and lacks a portion of them. The sample lists a few hundred thousand clones; 9.5% to 10% were seen once. Study-level points and caveats: Type 1 diabetes patients showed a moderate but significant shortening of TCRB CDR3s in all four CD4+ subsets. cDNA-based reads could over-represent cells with high TCR expression.

This TCR derives from a man aged 25 to 40 with type 1 diabetes. V is TRBV7-2 and J is TRBJ1-2; TRBD1 is a possible D gene (5 bases). Material for sequencing was central memory CD4+ T cells from blood. In DNA, the CDR3 is TGTGCCAGCAGCTTCCAACTCTTTCAGGGAGGCGGCTACACCTTC. This encodes CASSFQLFQGGGYTF.